The 12 T cell receptor beta chains below all came from one sample that was sequenced in a study of cytomegalovirus exposure and HLA in healthy donors. Use of 60 Vbeta and 13 Jbeta primers characterized the PCR. Some clones are missing from TCRdb's copy, which holds only in-frame ones; the method was immunoSEQ multiplex PCR. The data hold 170,000 or so clones, with about 88% observed a single time. The sample taken for sequencing was PBMCs. The receptors stem from a woman aged 18-29 years in good health and CMV-seronegative.

This clone showed up just a few times. V usage is TRBV27 and J usage is TRBJ1-5, with 7 bases that match TRBD1. In germline, CDR1 is MNHEY, CDR2 SMNVEV (reference sequence). The CDR3 has 13 amino acids. The ends lost 4 bases at V and 9 bases at J; junction bases unmatched: 6. CDR3 protein: CASSSQGRRPQHF. CDR3 coding DNA: TGTGCCAGCAGTTCACAGGGGCGTAGGCCCCAGCATTTT.

The chain is built from TRBV6-5 and TRBJ2-7; 10 nucleotides align to TRBD1. V was clipped by 6 bases and J by 2 bases; unmatched bases: 7. Germline V gene lookup returns CDR1 MNHEY and CDR2 SVGAGI. The CDR3 is 15 residues long. In DNA, the CDR3 is TGTGCCAGCAGCCGCGGACAGGGGGTGACCTACGAGCAGTACTTC. Translation gives CASSRGQGVTYEQYF.

V gene TRBV10-3 combines with J gene TRBJ2-3, with D maybe TRBD2 (7 bases). From germline, CDR1 is ENHRY and CDR2 SYGVKD. V dropped 8 bases and J dropped 0 bases, with 12 bases sitting between them. The CDR3 has 14 residues. The CDR3 DNA reads as TGTGCCATCGGGGGGGGCGCGAGCACAGATACGCAGTATTTT. It yields the protein CAIGGGASTDTQYF.

The rearrangement uses TRBV2 and TRBJ2-3; the D gene is possibly TRBD1 (7 bases). Trimming cost V 0 bases and J 4 bases, with 14 bases left between them. The CDR3 is 16 residues long. CDR1 SNHLY and CDR2 FYNNEI come from the germline V gene. DNA for the CDR3: TGTGCCAGCAGTGAAGCCCCAGGGGGGAGTTCAGATACGCAGTATTTT. It is translated as CASSEAPGGSSDTQYF.

In its sample, this clone was seen once. The chain joins TRBV5-1 to TRBJ1-1; D remains unclear. Germline loops: CDR1 SGHRS, CDR2 YFSETQ. Trimming took off 9 bases at V and 1 base at J, with 16 bases between the two ends. This CDR3 is built from 14 residues. CDR3 sequence reads: CATGEGPPNTEAFF. In nucleotides, the CDR3 is TGCGCCACCGGGGAAGGGCCGCCGAACACTGAAGCTTTCTTT. Combining the CDR3 with reference TRBV5-1 and TRBJ1-1 gives the whole variable domain KAGVTQTPRYLIKTRGQQVTLSCSPISGHRSVSWYQQTPGQGLQFLFEYFSETQRNKGNFPGRFSGRQFSNSRSEMNVSTLELGDSALYLCATGEGPPNTEAFFGQGTRLTVV.

The V gene is TRBV5-1, the J gene TRBJ2-3, with 13 bases matching TRBD2. In germline, CDR1 is SGHRS, CDR2 YFSETQ. Trimming took 3 bases from V and 4 from J; bases not matched to a gene: 5. This CDR3 has 16 amino acids. The chain's CDR3 is CASSWTSGSRADTQYF. CDR3 nucleotides: TGCGCCAGCAGCTGGACTAGCGGGAGTCGGGCAGATACGCAGTATTTT.

This clone was seen a single time. The rearrangement joins TRBV5-8 to TRBJ2-5; TRBD2 aligns across 12 bases. CDR1 SGHTS and CDR2 YDEGEE come from the germline V gene. The junction had 2 bases not matched to a gene; V was cut back by 2 bases and J by 3 bases. The CDR3 is 15 amino acids. Written as DNA, the CDR3 is TGTGCCAGCAGCTTTCGGACTAGCGGGGAAGAGACCCAGTACTTC. It encodes CASSFRTSGEETQYF.

The chain employs TRBV19 and TRBJ2-7; the D is unclear. Trimming removed 6 bases at V and 4 bases at J, with 16 bases between. The CDR3 spans 14 residues. Looked up from germline, CDR1 is LNHDA and CDR2 is SQIVND (reference sequence). The CDR3, as DNA: TGTGCCAGTAGAGAGGCGGAGAACGAGTACGAGCAGTACTTC. Translation: CASREAENEYEQYF. Supplemented by reference TRBV19 and TRBJ2-7, the full variable domain reads DGGITQSPKYLFRKEGQNVTLSCEQNLNHDAMYWYRQDPGQGLRLIYYSQIVNDFQKGDIAEGYSVSREKKESFPLTVTSAQKNPTAFYLCASREAENEYEQYFGPGTRLTVT.

This clone was seen once. This CDR3 is CASSLIYRVRTSGKETQYF. CDR3 sequence (DNA): TGTGCCAGCAGCCTAATATACAGGGTAAGAACTAGCGGGAAAGAGACCCAGTACTTC. V and J are TRBV5-6 and TRBJ2-5; 10 nucleotides align to TRBD2. Per germline, CDR1 SGHDT and CDR2 YYEEEE. The junction had 18 bases not matched to a gene; V was cut back by 4 bases and J by 3 bases. This CDR3 spans 19 amino acids.

As concerns this clone: Sequence at one end of the junction differs from germline and may be a read error. This chain connects TRBV7-9 to TRBJ1-5; possible D gene TRBD1, 5 bases. CDR1 and CDR2 (germline): SEHNR, FQNEAQ (reference sequence). CDR3 size: 13 residues. In nucleotides, the CDR3 is TGTTCCAGCAGCTTTGAAGGGGCCCAGCCCCAGCATTTT. This codes for CSSSFEGAQPQHF.

This chain uses TRBV2 with TRBJ1-5, with D unresolved. CDR1 and CDR2 (germline): SNHLY, FYNNEI. There are 15 residues in the CDR3. Trimming took 6 bases from V and 5 from J, leaving 17 bases between them. The CDR3 DNA follows: TGTGCCAGCAGGCGCCGGCCCGGGATGGATCAGCCCCAGCATTTT. As protein: CASRRRPGMDQPQHF.

The V call is TRBV10-3, the J call TRBJ1-3, with D possibly being TRBD1 (6 bases). The CDR3 is 15 amino acids. Germline V lookup: CDR1 ENHRY, CDR2 SYGVKD. V lost 6 bases to trimming and J lost 2 bases, with 14 bases between them. This chain's CDR3 is CAIREQGVAGNTIYF. As DNA, the CDR3 is TGTGCCATCAGGGAACAGGGAGTGGCTGGAAACACCATATATTTT.